The 32 T cell receptor beta chains below come from one sample, sequenced in a study of Graves' ophthalmopathy and Graves' hyperthyroidism. Transcripts of RNA were the source for amplifying TCR beta CDR3 regions. HTBI primers served in a first-round RT-PCR, which a second-round multiplex PCR followed. TCRdb itself ran the multiplex PCR reads through MiXCR, one entry per CDR3 protein. The sample yields roughly 220,000 distinct CDR3 sequences, around 50% seen once. The sample comprised peripheral blood. Receptors originate from an adult man with Graves' ophthalmopathy.

The sample holds a few counts of this clonotype. V and J are TRBV29-1 and TRBJ1-1; D ambiguous. Trimming stripped 4 bases from V and 4 bases from J, with 10 bases between. Germline V gene sequence: CDR1 SQVTM, CDR2 ANQGSEA. The CDR3 covers 12 residues. The DNA for the CDR3 is TGCAGCGTTGTTCGGGATAGCACTGAAGCTTTCTTT. Amino acids: CSVVRDSTEAFF.

This chain joins TRBV7-2 and TRBJ1-1; D not certain. Germline V gene lookup returns CDR1 SGHTA and CDR2 FQGNSA. This CDR3 is built from 10 residues. V lost 10 bases and J 4 bases, leaving 7 bases between the germline ends. CDR3 loop: CATSGTEAFF. The CDR3 DNA reads as TGTGCCACCTCAGGCACTGAAGCTTTCTTT.

The chain employs TRBV12-5 and TRBJ2-2; D is perhaps TRBD2 (6 bases). The CDR3 spans 13 residues. Germline V lookup: CDR1 LGHNT, CDR2 FRNRAP. The CDR3 reads CASSPRGGGELFF. In DNA form, the CDR3 reads TGTGCCAGCAGTCCACGGGGAGGCGGGGAGCTGTTTTTT.

J is TRBJ2-3 and V is TRBV25-1, with 9 bases that match TRBD1. Germline CDR1 is MGHDK and CDR2 is SYGVNS. Unmatched junction bases numbered 3, after V lost 2 bases and J lost 6 bases. There are 14 residues in the CDR3. The CDR3 DNA follows: TGTGCCAGCAGTGAACTCGGACAGGGGGATACGCAGTATTTT. Translation gives CASSELGQGDTQYF.

This clonotype has more than one count but fewer than ten. The V call is TRBV9, the J call TRBJ1-6; TRBD1 is a possible D gene (6 bases). Trimming took 0 bases from V and 7 from J, leaving 14 bases between them. Germline CDR1 reads SGDLS; CDR2 reads YYNGEE. The CDR3 is 16 amino acids. CDR3 DNA sequence: TGTGCCAGCAGCGTAGACCCCCGGGACAACAATTCACCCCTCCACTTT. This encodes CASSVDPRDNNSPLHF. The whole variable domain, remainder taken from reference TRBV9 and TRBJ1-6, is DSGVTQTPKHLITATGQRVTLRCSPRSGDLSVYWYQQSLDQGLQFLIQYYNGEERAKGNILERFSAQQFPDLHSELNLSSLELGDSALYFCASSVDPRDNNSPLHFGNGTRLTVT.

Regarding this clonotype: A much bigger clone sits one base away, suggesting this may be a read error. The genes are TRBV14 and TRBJ1-1, with D tentatively TRBD1 (5 bases). The CDR3 is 12 amino acids. Trimming left V 0 bases short and J 10 bases short, with 9 bases between. Germline-derived CDR1 and CDR2 are SGHDN and FVKESK. The CDR3 bases are TGTGCCAGCAGCCAAGATATGGGGGGAGCTTTCTTT. Its translation: CASSQDMGGAFF.

Note on this clonotype: At one end the junction does not follow the germline gene, possibly because of a read error. V usage is TRBV5-5 and J usage is TRBJ2-7; 7 bases are a match to TRBD2. The germline gives CDR1 SGHKS, CDR2 YYEKEE (reference sequence). The CDR3 totals 14 residues. The CDR3, as DNA: TGTGCCAGCGGCTTGACCCTAGTGGGAGGGGAGCAGTACTTC. Translated: CASGLTLVGGEQYF.

This chain joins TRBV20-1 and TRBJ2-2, with 9 bases identical to TRBD1. The CDR3 totals 15 residues. Germline CDR1 is DFQATT and CDR2 is SNEGSKA (reference sequence). V trimming: 3 bases; J trimming: 3 bases; junction bases outside the gene matches: 5. CDR3 residues: CSASNRGRDTGELFF. The DNA of the CDR3 is TGCAGTGCTAGCAACAGGGGGCGGGACACCGGGGAGCTGTTTTTT.

The genes are TRBV7-9 and TRBJ2-2; 8 nucleotides agree with TRBD1. The CDR3 spans 13 residues. The junction had 4 bases not matched to a gene; V was cut back by 6 bases and J by 7 bases. Germline V gene lookup returns CDR1 SEHNR and CDR2 FQNEAQ (reference sequence). The CDR3 loop is CASSSGGIGELFF. As DNA, the CDR3 is TGTGCCAGCAGTTCAGGGGGCATCGGGGAGCTGTTTTTT.

The rearrangement uses TRBV19 and TRBJ2-7; D is possibly TRBD1 or TRBD2 (5 bases each). Germline V gene data show CDR1 as LNHDA and CDR2 as SQIVND (reference sequence). Trimming stripped 4 bases from V and 2 bases from J, with 15 bases between. The CDR3 has 15 amino acids. CDR3 sequence (DNA): TGTGCCAGTAGTAGTCCGGGACGTAATACCTACGAGCAGTACTTC. Amino acid sequence: CASSSPGRNTYEQYF.

This chain joins TRBV5-4 and TRBJ2-7, with D tentatively TRBD1 (5 bases). Looked up from germline, CDR1 is SGHNT and CDR2 is YYREEE (reference sequence). This CDR3 spans 16 amino acids. The V end lost 2 bases, the J end lost 0 bases, and 15 bases lay between the germline ends. The CDR3 is CASSLDAGLSSYEQYF. The CDR3 DNA is TGTGCCAGCAGCTTAGACGCAGGGTTAAGCTCCTACGAGCAGTACTTC.

V usage is TRBV2 and J usage is TRBJ1-1; TRBD1 matches 7 bases. This CDR3 comprises 13 residues. J gave up 7 bases and V 3 bases, and 5 bases lay outside the gene matches. Per germline, CDR1 SNHLY and CDR2 FYNNEI. CDR3 bases: TGTGCCAGCAGTGAGGATGCAGGGGGTGAAGCTTTCTTT. This sequence encodes CASSEDAGGEAFF.

CDR3 sequence reads: CASSSQSRLNTEAFF. The CDR3 nucleotides are TGTGCCAGCAGCTCACAGAGTAGATTGAACACTGAAGCTTTCTTT. J is TRBJ1-1 and V is TRBV7-2; unclear D gene. The length of the CDR3 is 15 residues. The germline V gene has CDR1 SGHTA and CDR2 FQGNSA. Trimming took off 4 bases at V and 0 bases at J, with 12 bases between the two ends.

This sequence joins TRBV29-1 and TRBJ2-7, with D unresolved. The V and J ends lost 0 bases and 3 bases respectively, with 9 bases between them. The CDR3 sequence is 13 residues long. The germline gives CDR1 SQVTM, CDR2 ANQGSEA. For the CDR3, the DNA is TGCAGCGTTGAAGAGGCCAGAAACTACGAGCAGTACTTC. Its protein product is CSVEEARNYEQYF.

This chain uses TRBV29-1 with TRBJ2-5, with D possibly matching TRBD1 (6 bases). The length of the CDR3 is 14 residues. Germline assignment: CDR1 SQVTM and CDR2 ANQGSEA. Trimming stripped 8 bases from V and 5 bases from J, with 21 bases between. CDR3 in amino acids: CSSHRNRVEETQYF. DNA for the CDR3: TGCAGCAGTCACCGAAACAGGGTGGAGGAGACCCAGTACTTC. Full variable domain (missing parts from reference TRBV29-1 and TRBJ2-5): SAVISQKPSRDICQRGTSLTIQCQVDSQVTMMFWYRQQPGQSLTLIATANQGSEATYESGFVIDKFPISRPNLTFSTLTVSNMSPEDSSIYLCSSHRNRVEETQYFGPGTRLLVL.

The V gene is TRBV20-1, the J gene TRBJ1-2, with D hard to call. There are 15 residues in the CDR3. Germline V gene sequence: CDR1 DFQATT, CDR2 SNEGSKA (reference sequence). The V end lost 5 bases, the J end lost 1 base, and 17 bases lay between the germline ends. CDR3 DNA sequence: TGCAGTGCTTTATCCACCCTGGCATTTAACTATGGCTACACCTTC. This gives the protein CSALSTLAFNYGYTF.

V and J are TRBV9 and TRBJ1-2, with TRBD1 identical over 8 bases. CDR1 is SGDLS, CDR2 YYNGEE, per germline. There are 12 residues in the CDR3. V dropped 4 bases and J dropped 4; count of bases not matched to a gene: 0. The CDR3 is CASSTGGYGYTF. The CDR3 DNA reads as TGTGCCAGCAGCACAGGGGGCTATGGCTACACCTTC.

Here the CDR3 reads CSARVRTGNRDSPLHF. CDR3 nucleotides: TGCAGTGCTAGAGTCCGTACGGGCAACAGAGATTCACCCCTCCACTTT. This chain connects TRBV20-1 to TRBJ1-6; D uncertain. V was cut by 1 base and J by 8 bases, with 18 bases left in between. Germline CDR1 and CDR2: DFQATT and SNEGSKA (reference sequence). This CDR3 has 16 residues.

The genes are TRBV10-3 and TRBJ2-2, with 11 bases lining up with TRBD1. The CDR3 is made up of 15 amino acids. From germline, CDR1 is ENHRY and CDR2 SYGVKD. After removal of 8 bases from V and 1 base from J, the junction contained 3 bases not matched to a gene. This CDR3 reads CAIGQGAKNTGELFF. CDR3 bases: TGTGCCATCGGACAGGGGGCGAAGAACACCGGGGAGCTGTTTTTT.

The genes are TRBV11-2 and TRBJ2-7, with 9 bases matching TRBD1. The CDR3 has 16 amino acids. Germline CDR1 is SGHAT and CDR2 is FQNNGV. Losses at the gene ends were 6 bases for V and 2 bases for J; bases not matched to a gene: 11. The DNA for the CDR3 is TGTGCCAGCAGTTCCCCTCCTGGACAGGGGCCCTACGAGCAGTACTTC. Residues: CASSSPPGQGPYEQYF.

The chain joins TRBV7-6 to TRBJ2-7; D call uncertain. CDR1 is SGHVS and CDR2 is FNYEAQ in the germline V gene. This CDR3 has 13 amino acids. V was cut by 3 bases and J by 3 bases, with 9 bases left in between. The DNA of the CDR3 is TGTGCCAGCAGCTTTCCAGGAGACTACGAGCAGTACTTC. Its translation: CASSFPGDYEQYF.

Details on this clonotype: Compared with germline, one end of the junction differs, possibly owing to a read error. The J gene is TRBJ1-2, the V gene TRBV10-2; 8 nucleotides line up with TRBD1. The V gene's germline CDR1 is WSHSY and CDR2 SAAADI. CDR3 length: 16 residues. CDR3 nucleotides: TGTGCCAGCAGCCACCGACAGGGGTGGACTAACTATGGCTACACCTTC. As protein: CASSHRQGWTNYGYTF.

V is TRBV7-2 and J is TRBJ2-1; 8 bases map to TRBD1. The CDR3 contains 16 residues. V lost 5 bases to trimming and J lost 3 bases; unmatched junction nucleotides: 9. Per the germline V gene, CDR1 is SGHTA and CDR2 is FQGNSA. Written as DNA, the CDR3 is TGTGCCAGCAGCAAACAGGGGGTACTCATCTACAATGAGCAGTTCTTC. Protein: CASSKQGVLIYNEQFF.

This clonotype was counted between two and nine times. The CDR3 DNA reads TGTGCCACCAGCAGAGCGGGAGTGGTTGGGGCCGAGCAGTACTTC. Its translation: CATSRAGVVGAEQYF. The chain couples TRBV15 to TRBJ2-7; D is possibly TRBD2 (6 bases). The CDR3 consists of 15 residues. V was cut by 1 base and J by 6 bases, with 16 bases left in between. CDR1 is LNHNV, CDR2 YYDKDF, per germline (reference sequence).

The V gene is TRBV25-1, the J gene TRBJ1-1; D is perhaps TRBD1 (6 bases). This CDR3 comprises 14 residues. Germline-derived CDR1 and CDR2 are MGHDK and SYGVNS. V shed 3 bases and J shed 4 bases, with 12 bases lying between them. The CDR3 sequence is CASSEGAGGTEAFF. The CDR3 DNA is TGTGCCAGCAGTGAGGGGGCGGGCGGCACTGAAGCTTTCTTT. The variable domain in full, with the rest retrieved from reference TRBV25-1 and TRBJ1-1, is EADIYQTPRYLVIGTGKKITLECSQTMGHDKMYWYQQDPGMELHLIHYSYGVNSTEKGDLSSESTVSRIRTEHFPLTLESARPSHTSQYLCASSEGAGGTEAFFGQGTRLTVV.

There are many counts of this clonotype. At one of its ends the junction is not consistent with the germline gene, which may arise from a read error. This chain connects TRBV7-9 to TRBJ2-7; 9 positions match TRBD2. The CDR3 is 12 residues long. CDR1 is SEHNR and CDR2 is FQNEAQ in the germline V gene (reference sequence). CDR3 nucleotide sequence: TGTGCCAGCAGCTTAAGCGGGAGGCCCCCGCGCTTC. Translated, it gives CASSLSGRPPRF. The whole variable domain, remainder taken from reference TRBV7-9 and TRBJ2-7, is DTGVSQNPRHKITKRGQNVTFRCDPISEHNRLYWYRQTLGQGPEFLTYFQNEAQLEKSRLLSDRFSAERPKGSFSTLEIQRTEQGDSAMYLCASSLSGRPPRFGPGTRLTVT.

This clonotype was seen repeatedly, ten times or more. The V and J genes are TRBV7-3 and TRBJ2-2; D gene ambiguous. CDR3 length: 15 residues. Germline V lookup: CDR1 SGHTA, CDR2 FQGTGA. Trimming left V 2 bases short and J 2 bases short, with 9 bases between. The chain's CDR3 is CASSLLGYNTGELFF. The DNA of the CDR3 is TGTGCCAGCAGCTTATTAGGGTACAACACCGGGGAGCTGTTTTTT.

The CDR3 reads CASSDRGVEAFF. CDR3 in DNA: TGTGCCAGCAGTGACAGGGGAGTTGAAGCTTTCTTT. The V gene is TRBV2, the J gene TRBJ1-1; weak D call: TRBD1 (6 bases). V was cut by 3 bases and J by 7 bases, with 9 bases left in between. The germline V gene has CDR1 SNHLY and CDR2 FYNNEI. The CDR3 covers 12 residues.

The chain combines TRBV20-1 with TRBJ2-6; D not certain. V was cut by 1 base and J by 0 bases, with 7 bases left in between. The CDR3 loop spans 15 amino acids. CDR1 and CDR2 from the germline V gene are DFQATT and SNEGSKA (reference sequence). The CDR3 DNA reads as TGCAGTGCTAGAGTCCAGGTCTCTGGGGCCAACGTCCTGACTTTC. Translating it yields CSARVQVSGANVLTF.

The chain links TRBV2 to TRBJ1-5; 7 nucleotides match TRBD1. The CDR3 totals 15 residues. Unmatched junction bases numbered 4, after V lost 5 bases and J lost 0 bases. Germline values: CDR1 SNHLY, CDR2 FYNNEI. CDR3 DNA sequence: TGTGCCAGCAGTCCCACAGGGGATAGCAATCAGCCCCAGCATTTT. Its translation: CASSPTGDSNQPQHF.

This clonotype came up a few times. This sequence joins TRBV28 and TRBJ1-1, with a possible D match to TRBD1 (5 bases). The V gene lost 3 bases and the J gene lost 0 bases, with 11 bases spanning the gap. The CDR3 contains 15 residues. Per germline, CDR1 MDHEN and CDR2 SYDVKM. The CDR3 region is CASSLIGGMNTEAFF. CDR3 bases: TGTGCCAGCAGTTTGATTGGGGGAATGAACACTGAAGCTTTCTTT.

This clonotype showed up just a few times. The chain carries TRBV24-1 and TRBJ2-6, with D perhaps matching TRBD2 (5 bases). From germline, CDR1 is KGHDR and CDR2 SFDVKD. The CDR3 is 15 residues long. V was clipped by 2 bases and J by 2 bases, with 6 bases between them. CDR3 DNA: TGTGCCACCAGTGATTCGCGGGCTGGGGCCAACGTCCTGACTTTC. Residues: CATSDSRAGANVLTF.